Following are 17 T cell receptor beta chains from one sample sequenced in a study of response to subunit inactivated influenza vaccine. TCRdb redid the calling of the RT-PCR reads with MiXCR, one entry per CDR3 protein. The profile shows 500,000 to 550,000 distinct CDR3 sequences, around 8% of them singletons. The sample consisted of PBMCs from blood, taken roughly 24 months after vaccination. The receptors stem from a man between 50 and 70 years old who received an inactivated influenza vaccine.

The rearrangement links TRBV5-1 to TRBJ2-5; 16 bases are a match to TRBD2. Trimming at V came to 4 bases and at J to 5 bases, leaving 5 bases not matched to a gene. This CDR3 comprises 16 residues. Per the germline V gene, CDR1 is SGHRS and CDR2 is YFSETQ. Written as DNA, the CDR3 is TGCGCCAGCAGCGTAGGGACTAGCGGGGGGGCTGAGACCCAGTACTTC. Its translation: CASSVGTSGGAETQYF.

Worth noting for this clonotype: This may come from a read error, since a much larger clone is one base off. DNA of the CDR3: TGCGCCAGCAACTTGGCCCGACAGTTTGAAGAGCAGTACTTC. Protein: CASNLARQFEEQYF. The rearrangement links TRBV5-1 to TRBJ2-7; TRBD1 is a possible D gene (5 bases). The CDR3 contains 14 residues. The germline CDR1 and CDR2 sequences are SGHRS and YFSETQ.

Many counts were recorded for this clonotype. The chain uses TRBV7-2 and TRBJ1-1, with 7 bases aligning to TRBD1. This CDR3 spans 15 amino acids. V was pared by 5 bases and J by 2 bases, with 8 bases of the junction left unmatched. Germline-derived CDR1 and CDR2 are SGHTA and FQGNSA. The CDR3, as DNA: TGTGCCAGCAGCCGCCGACAGGGAGGCAACACTGAAGCTTTCTTT. It yields the protein CASSRRQGGNTEAFF.

The chain combines TRBV7-6 with TRBJ1-3, with a possible D match to TRBD1 (5 bases). Trimming took off 1 base at V and 0 bases at J, with 10 bases between the two ends. The length of the CDR3 is 16 residues. Germline-derived CDR1 and CDR2 are SGHVS and FNYEAQ. The CDR3 nucleotides are TGTGCCAGCAGCTTAGAAGTGGGACGCTCTGGAAACACCATATATTTT. This codes for CASSLEVGRSGNTIYF.

This clonotype was counted at least ten times. The gene calls are TRBV20-1 and TRBJ1-5, with D possibly TRBD1 on 5 matching bases. The CDR3 extends over 13 amino acids. The germline V gene has CDR1 DFQATT and CDR2 SNEGSKA (reference sequence). The V and J ends lost 6 bases and 1 base respectively, with 10 bases between them. CDR3 sequence reads: CSAIGDSNQPQHF. The CDR3 DNA follows: TGCAGTGCCATAGGGGACAGCAATCAGCCCCAGCATTTT.

This clonotype was found many times. This chain uses TRBV24-1 with TRBJ2-5; tentatively, D is TRBD1 (7 bases). Germline V lookup: CDR1 KGHDR, CDR2 SFDVKD. The CDR3 runs to 15 residues. V lost 0 bases, J lost 5 bases, and 12 bases lay in between. For the CDR3, the DNA is TGTGCCACCAGTGATTTGACAGGGGCGGGGGAGACCCAGTACTTC. Amino acids: CATSDLTGAGETQYF.

This clonotype was found many times. This chain connects TRBV4-3 to TRBJ1-2; no definite D call. Trimming stripped 0 bases from V and 8 bases from J, with 22 bases between. The CDR3 sequence is 17 residues long. Germline V CDR1 and CDR2: LGHNA, YSLEER. Here the CDR3 reads CASSQDWSGIGPQGYTF. In nucleotides, the CDR3 is TGCGCCAGCAGCCAAGATTGGTCGGGGATTGGGCCGCAGGGCTACACCTTC.

This clonotype was counted many times. The chain recombines TRBV20-1 with TRBJ2-1, with a tentative D call TRBD2 (6 bases). Germline V gives CDR1 DFQATT, CDR2 SNEGSKA (reference sequence). The CDR3 runs to 15 residues. Trimming took 2 bases from V and 7 from J, leaving 18 bases between them. This chain's CDR3 is CSARLTSSAWNEQFF. For the CDR3, the DNA is TGCAGTGCTAGACTCACTAGCTCCGCCTGGAATGAGCAGTTCTTC.

This clonotype was detected many times. V is TRBV28 and J is TRBJ2-2, with D hard to call. V lost 2 bases and J lost 2, with 6 bases in between. CDR3 length: 14 amino acids. CDR1 is MDHEN, CDR2 SYDVKM, per germline. The CDR3 reads CASSLSFNTGELFF. In nucleotides, the CDR3 is TGTGCCAGCAGTTTAAGCTTCAACACCGGGGAGCTGTTTTTT.

This clonotype came up many times. J is TRBJ2-1 and V is TRBV9; 10 bases match TRBD2. Unmatched junction bases numbered 6, after V lost 3 bases and J lost 6 bases. This CDR3 has 15 residues. Germline V CDR1 and CDR2: SGDLS, YYNGEE. CDR3: CASSGGLAAGNEQFF. The CDR3 bases are TGTGCCAGCAGCGGCGGACTAGCGGCGGGCAATGAGCAGTTCTTC.

This clonotype was found many times. The CDR3 bases are TGCAGTGCATCGCTTGCCTCCAGACTCAAAGCTTTCTTT. Amino acid sequence: CSASLASRLKAFF. V is TRBV20-1 and J is TRBJ1-1; D unclear. The V gene lost 6 bases and the J gene lost 9 bases, with 20 bases spanning the gap. The CDR3 contains 13 residues. CDR1 and CDR2 from the germline V gene are DFQATT and SNEGSKA (reference sequence).

This clonotype showed up many times. The chain joins TRBV15 to TRBJ1-1; D ambiguous. The V end was cut by 0 bases, the J end by 6 bases, with 17 bases between. Germline V lookup: CDR1 LNHNV, CDR2 YYDKDF (reference sequence). The CDR3 sequence is 16 residues long. This CDR3 reads CATSRDRGGQSAEAFF. CDR3 nucleotide sequence: TGTGCCACCAGCAGAGATCGGGGAGGGCAATCCGCTGAAGCTTTCTTT.

V and J are TRBV9 and TRBJ1-4; TRBD1 might be the D (5 bases). The V and J ends lost 4 bases and 5 bases respectively, with 18 bases between them. Per the germline V gene, CDR1 is SGDLS and CDR2 is YYNGEE. The CDR3 spans 16 residues. CDR3 sequence: CASSSPDIFLNEKLFF. CDR3 nucleotide sequence: TGTGCCAGCAGCTCTCCGGACATTTTTTTAAATGAAAAACTGTTTTTT.

This clonotype has more than one count but fewer than ten. J is TRBJ1-2 and V is TRBV7-2, with D maybe TRBD1 (5 bases). The CDR3 has 14 residues. Germline lookup yields CDR1 SGHTA and CDR2 FQGNSA. The V end lost 5 bases, the J end lost 4 bases, and 14 bases lay between the germline ends. The CDR3 spells CASSPRQTTYGYTF. The CDR3 DNA is TGTGCCAGCAGCCCGCGACAGACGACCTATGGCTACACCTTC.

This chain uses TRBV24-1 with TRBJ2-1, with TRBD1 as a possible D gene (6 bases). Germline CDR1 reads KGHDR; CDR2 reads SFDVKD. The CDR3 contains 16 residues. With 9 bases removed from V and 7 bases from J, the gap between germline ends came to 24 bases. CDR3 nucleotides: TGTGCCACCGGCAGAAACGGCAGGGGATCAGAAAATGAGCAGTTCTTC. It specifies CATGRNGRGSENEQFF.

This clonotype was counted only a few times. J is TRBJ1-4 and V is TRBV7-2, with 8 nucleotides matching TRBD1. Germline V lookup: CDR1 SGHTA, CDR2 FQGNSA. Trimming at V came to 5 bases and at J to 10 bases, leaving 9 bases not matched to a gene. This CDR3 spans 14 amino acids. CDR3 sequence reads: CASSADRAGGKLFF. In nucleotides, the CDR3 is TGTGCCAGCAGCGCGGACAGGGCCGGGGGAAAACTGTTTTTT.

This clonotype was recorded many times. The rearrangement joins TRBV12-3 or TRBV12-4 to TRBJ2-3; a weak D match, TRBD2 (6 bases). The CDR3 is 14 residues long. Trimming took off 6 bases at V and 9 bases at J, with 19 bases between the two ends. CDR3 nucleotide sequence: TGTGCCAGCAGCCCCGGAGGGGCTATGGGCACGCAGTATTTT. This gives the protein CASSPGGAMGTQYF.